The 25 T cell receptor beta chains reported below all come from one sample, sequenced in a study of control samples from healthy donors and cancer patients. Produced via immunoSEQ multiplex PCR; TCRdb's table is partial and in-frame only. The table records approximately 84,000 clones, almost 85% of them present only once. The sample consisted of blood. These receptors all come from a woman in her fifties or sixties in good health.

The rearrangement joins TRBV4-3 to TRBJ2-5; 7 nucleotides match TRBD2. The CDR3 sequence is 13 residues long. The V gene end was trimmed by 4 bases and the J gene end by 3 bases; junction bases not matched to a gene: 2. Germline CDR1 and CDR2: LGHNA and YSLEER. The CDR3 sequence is CASSLGREETQYF. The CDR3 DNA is TGCGCCAGCAGCCTAGGGAGGGAAGAGACCCAGTACTTC.

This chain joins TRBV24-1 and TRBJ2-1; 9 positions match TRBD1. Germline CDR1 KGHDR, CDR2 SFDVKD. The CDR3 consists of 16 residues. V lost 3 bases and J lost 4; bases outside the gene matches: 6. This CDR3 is CATSDGRTGVYNEQFF. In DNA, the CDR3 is TGTGCCACCAGTGATGGCCGGACAGGGGTATACAATGAGCAGTTCTTC.

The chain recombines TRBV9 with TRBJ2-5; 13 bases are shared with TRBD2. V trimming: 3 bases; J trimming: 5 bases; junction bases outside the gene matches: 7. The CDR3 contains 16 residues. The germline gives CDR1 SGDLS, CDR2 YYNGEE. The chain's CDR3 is CASSAQLAGGPETQYF. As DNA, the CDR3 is TGTGCCAGCAGCGCTCAACTAGCGGGAGGGCCGGAGACCCAGTACTTC.

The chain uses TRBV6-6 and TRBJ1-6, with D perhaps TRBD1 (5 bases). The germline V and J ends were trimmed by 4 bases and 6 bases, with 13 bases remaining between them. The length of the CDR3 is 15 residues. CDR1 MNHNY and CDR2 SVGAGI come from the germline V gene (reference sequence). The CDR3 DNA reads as TGTGCCAGCAGTTTTGGGGGGAACGGTAATTCACCCCTCCACTTT. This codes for CASSFGGNGNSPLHF.

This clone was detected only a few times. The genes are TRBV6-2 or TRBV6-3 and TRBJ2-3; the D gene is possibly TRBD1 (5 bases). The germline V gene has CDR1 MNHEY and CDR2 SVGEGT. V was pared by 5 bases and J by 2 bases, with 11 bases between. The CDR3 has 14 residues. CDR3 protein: CASSPQGNTDTQYF. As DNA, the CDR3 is TGTGCCAGCAGTCCCCAGGGTAACACAGATACGCAGTATTTT.

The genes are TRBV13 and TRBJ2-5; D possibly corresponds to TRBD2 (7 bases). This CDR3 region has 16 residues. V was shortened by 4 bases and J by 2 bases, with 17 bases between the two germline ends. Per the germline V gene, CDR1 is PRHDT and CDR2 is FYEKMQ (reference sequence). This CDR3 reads CASSSAGGGQQETQYF. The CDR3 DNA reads TGTGCCAGCAGCTCGGCTGGCGGGGGCCAACAAGAGACCCAGTACTTC. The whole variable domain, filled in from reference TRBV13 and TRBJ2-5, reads AAGVIQSPRHLIKEKRETATLKCYPIPRHDTVYWYQQGPGQDPQFLISFYEKMQSDKGSIPDRFSAQQFSDYHSELNMSSLELGDSALYFCASSSAGGGQQETQYFGPGTRLLVL.

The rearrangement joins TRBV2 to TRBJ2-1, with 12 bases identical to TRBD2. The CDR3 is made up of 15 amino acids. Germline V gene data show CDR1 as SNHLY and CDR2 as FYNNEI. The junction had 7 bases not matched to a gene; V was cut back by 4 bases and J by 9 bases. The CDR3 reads CASSGLAGVEVEQFF. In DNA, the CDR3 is TGTGCCAGCAGTGGACTAGCGGGAGTTGAGGTTGAGCAGTTCTTC.

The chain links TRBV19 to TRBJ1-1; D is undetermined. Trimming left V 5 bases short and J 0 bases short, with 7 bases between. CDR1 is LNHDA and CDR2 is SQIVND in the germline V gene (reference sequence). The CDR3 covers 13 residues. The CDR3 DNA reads TGTGCCAGTAGTGCCCAGCTGAACACTGAAGCTTTCTTT. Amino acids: CASSAQLNTEAFF.

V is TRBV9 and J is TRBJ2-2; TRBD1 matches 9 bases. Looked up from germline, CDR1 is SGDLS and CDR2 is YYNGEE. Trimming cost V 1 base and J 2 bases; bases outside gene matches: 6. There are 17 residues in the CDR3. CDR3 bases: TGTGCCAGCAGCGTAACCGGGACAGGGAGAAACACCGGGGAGCTGTTTTTT. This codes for CASSVTGTGRNTGELFF.

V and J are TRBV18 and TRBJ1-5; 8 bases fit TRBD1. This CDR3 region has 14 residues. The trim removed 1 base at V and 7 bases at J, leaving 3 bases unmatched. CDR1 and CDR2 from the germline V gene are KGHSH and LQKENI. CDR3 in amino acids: CASSPQDRDQPQHF. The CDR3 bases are TGTGCCAGCTCACCACAGGACAGGGACCAGCCCCAGCATTTT.

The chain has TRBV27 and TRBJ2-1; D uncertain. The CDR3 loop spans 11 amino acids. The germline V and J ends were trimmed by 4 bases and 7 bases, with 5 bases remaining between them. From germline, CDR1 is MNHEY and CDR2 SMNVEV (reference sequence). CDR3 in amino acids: CASSWSNEQFF. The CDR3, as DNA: TGTGCCAGCAGTTGGAGTAATGAGCAGTTCTTC.

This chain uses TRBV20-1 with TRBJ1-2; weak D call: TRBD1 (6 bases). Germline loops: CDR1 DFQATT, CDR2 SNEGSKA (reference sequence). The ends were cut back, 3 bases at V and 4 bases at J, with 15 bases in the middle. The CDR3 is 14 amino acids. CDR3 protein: CSASFQGFSYGYTF. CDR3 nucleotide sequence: TGCAGTGCTAGTTTCCAGGGGTTTAGCTATGGCTACACCTTC.

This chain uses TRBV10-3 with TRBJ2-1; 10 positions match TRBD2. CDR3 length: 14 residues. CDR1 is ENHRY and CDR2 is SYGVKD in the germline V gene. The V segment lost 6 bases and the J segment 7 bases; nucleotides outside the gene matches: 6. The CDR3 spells CAIRDLAGVNEQFF. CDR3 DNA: TGTGCCATCAGGGACCTAGCGGGAGTAAATGAGCAGTTCTTC.

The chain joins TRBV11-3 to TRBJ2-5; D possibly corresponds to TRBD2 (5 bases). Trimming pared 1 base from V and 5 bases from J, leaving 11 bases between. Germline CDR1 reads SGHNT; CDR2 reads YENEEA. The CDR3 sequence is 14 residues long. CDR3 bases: TGTGCCAGCAGCTTAGGCCGACTATCGGAGACCCAGTACTTC. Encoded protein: CASSLGRLSETQYF.

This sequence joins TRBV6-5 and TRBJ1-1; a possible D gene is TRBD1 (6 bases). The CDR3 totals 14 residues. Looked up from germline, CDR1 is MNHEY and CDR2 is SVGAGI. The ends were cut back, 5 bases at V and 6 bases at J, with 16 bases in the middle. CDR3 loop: CASSKTGTLAEAFF. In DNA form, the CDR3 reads TGTGCCAGCAGTAAAACAGGGACTCTCGCTGAAGCTTTCTTT.

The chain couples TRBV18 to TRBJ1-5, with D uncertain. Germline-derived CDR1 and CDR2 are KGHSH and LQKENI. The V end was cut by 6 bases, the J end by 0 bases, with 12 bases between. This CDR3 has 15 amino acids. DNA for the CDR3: TGTGCCAGCTCCCTCGAAGATACTAGCAATCAGCCCCAGCATTTT. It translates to CASSLEDTSNQPQHF.

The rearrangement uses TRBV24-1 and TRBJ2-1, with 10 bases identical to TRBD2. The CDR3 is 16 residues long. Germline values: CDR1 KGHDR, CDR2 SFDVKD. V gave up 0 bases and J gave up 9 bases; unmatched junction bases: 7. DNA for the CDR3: TGTGCCACCAGTGATTTGGGAAGCGGGGGGGATGGTGAGCAGTTCTTC. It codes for CATSDLGSGGDGEQFF.

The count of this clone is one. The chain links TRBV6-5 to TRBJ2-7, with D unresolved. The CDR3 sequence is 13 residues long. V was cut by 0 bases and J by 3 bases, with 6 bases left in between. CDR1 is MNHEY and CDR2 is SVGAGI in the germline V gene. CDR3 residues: CASSYSWGYEQYF. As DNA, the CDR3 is TGTGCCAGCAGTTACTCCTGGGGCTACGAGCAGTACTTC.

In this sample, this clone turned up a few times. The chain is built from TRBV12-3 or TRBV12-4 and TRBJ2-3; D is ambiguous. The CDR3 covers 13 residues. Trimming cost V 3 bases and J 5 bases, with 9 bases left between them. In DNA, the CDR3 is TGTGCCAGCAGTTTTTCGGGTGTAGATACGCAGTATTTT. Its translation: CASSFSGVDTQYF.

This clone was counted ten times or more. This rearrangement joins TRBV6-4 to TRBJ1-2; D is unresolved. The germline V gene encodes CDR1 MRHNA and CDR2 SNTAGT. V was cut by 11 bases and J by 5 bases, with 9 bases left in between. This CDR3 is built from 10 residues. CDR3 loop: CARPYYGYTF. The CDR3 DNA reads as TGTGCCCGACCATATTATGGCTACACCTTC.

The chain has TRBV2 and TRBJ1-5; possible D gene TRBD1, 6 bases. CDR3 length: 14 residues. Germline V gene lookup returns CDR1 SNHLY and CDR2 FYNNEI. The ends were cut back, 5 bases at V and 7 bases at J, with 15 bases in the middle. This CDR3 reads CASSKQGQSQPQHF. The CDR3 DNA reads TGTGCCAGCAGTAAACAGGGTCAGAGCCAGCCCCAGCATTTT.

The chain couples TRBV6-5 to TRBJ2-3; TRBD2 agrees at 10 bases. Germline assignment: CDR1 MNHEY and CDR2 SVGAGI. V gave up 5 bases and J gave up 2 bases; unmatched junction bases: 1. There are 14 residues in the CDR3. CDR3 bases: TGTGCCAGCAGTAGCGGGGGGGCCACAGATACGCAGTATTTT. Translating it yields CASSSGGATDTQYF.

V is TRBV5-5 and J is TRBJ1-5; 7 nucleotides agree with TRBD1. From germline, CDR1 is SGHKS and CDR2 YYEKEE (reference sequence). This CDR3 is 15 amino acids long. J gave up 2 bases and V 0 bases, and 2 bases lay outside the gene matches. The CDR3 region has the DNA TGTGCCAGCAGCTTGGAGGGGGCGGGCAATCAGCCCCAGCATTTT. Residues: CASSLEGAGNQPQHF.

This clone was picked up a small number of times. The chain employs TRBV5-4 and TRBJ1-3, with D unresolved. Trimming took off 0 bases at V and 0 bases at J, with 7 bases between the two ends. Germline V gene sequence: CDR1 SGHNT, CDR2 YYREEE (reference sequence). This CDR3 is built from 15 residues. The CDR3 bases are TGTGCCAGCAGCTTGGACCAAAGCTCTGGAAACACCATATATTTT. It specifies CASSLDQSSGNTIYF.

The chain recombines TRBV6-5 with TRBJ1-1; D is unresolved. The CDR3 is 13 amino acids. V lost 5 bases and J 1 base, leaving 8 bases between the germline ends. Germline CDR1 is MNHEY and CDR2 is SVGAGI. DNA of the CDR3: TGTGCCAGCAGTATTCGACAGAACACTGAAGCTTTCTTT. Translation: CASSIRQNTEAFF.